This T cell receptor beta chain was sequenced in a study of OX40 agonist ivuxolimab in advanced cancers. Sequencing used immunoSEQ multiplex PCR; TCRdb keeps in-frame clones, though not all of them. This sample yields roughly 38,000 clones, of which approximately 90% are seen a single time; roughly 36% belongs to the top ten. Study-wide findings and caveats: Dose levels from 0.1 to 3.0 mg/kg saw CD4+ and CD8+ blood T cells expand clonally by week 6. Among the least clonally expanded were partial responders at 0.1-3.0 mg/kg.

Germline CDR1 and CDR2: SGHRS and YFSETQ. CDR3 length: 17 amino acids. Trimming stripped 4 bases from V and 0 bases from J, with 14 bases between. Notes on this clone: Its target is unknown.

The rearrangement links TRBV5-1 to TRBJ1-6; D remains ambiguous. The sample in question was CD4+ or CD8+ T cells sorted from blood, obtained in a trial of the OX40 agonist ivuxolimab. The TCR sequence derives from an adult with an advanced solid tumor such as melanoma, head and neck, liver or kidney cancer. CDR3 in amino acids: CASSVEWQSSYNSPLHF. The CDR3 DNA reads as TGCGCCAGCAGCGTTGAGTGGCAGAGCTCCTATAATTCACCCCTCCACTTT.